This T cell receptor beta chain was identified during a study of identical twins. This clonotype was found a few times. Its antigen is undetermined. General observations from the study: In drawing conclusions, the study used cross-sectional statistical analysis and did not follow the same donors.

One entry per CDR3 protein results from TCRdb running MiXCR on the 5' RACE reads. The table shows roughly 690,000 distinct CDR3 sequences, with 6.1% occurring only once. V lost 0 bases and J lost 10, with 16 bases in between. This CDR3 has 16 amino acids. Per germline, CDR1 LGHDT and CDR2 YNNKEL (reference sequence). The sequencing sample was made of naive T cells sorted from blood. The J gene is TRBJ1-6, the V gene TRBV3-1; maybe TRBD1 (5 bases). The TCR was taken from a man between 18 and 35 years old in good health. The CDR3 DNA reads as TGTGCCAGCAGCCAAGATCGGGGAGGGGTCGGGTCACCCCTCCACTTT. Amino acids: CASSQDRGGVGSPLHF.